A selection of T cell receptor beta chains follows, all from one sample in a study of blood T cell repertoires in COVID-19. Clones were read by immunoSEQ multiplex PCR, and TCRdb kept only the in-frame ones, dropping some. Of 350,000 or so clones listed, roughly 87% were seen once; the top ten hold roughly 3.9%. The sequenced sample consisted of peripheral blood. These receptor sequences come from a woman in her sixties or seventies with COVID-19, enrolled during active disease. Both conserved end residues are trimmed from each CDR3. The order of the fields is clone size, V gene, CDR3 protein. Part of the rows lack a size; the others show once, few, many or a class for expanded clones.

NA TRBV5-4 ASSPRTSGGLYNEQF
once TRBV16 ASSHSRGNYGYT
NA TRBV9 ASSVGAGPGYEQY
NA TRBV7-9 ASSFSGQGYDQPQH
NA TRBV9 ASSVREDQPQH
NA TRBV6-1 ASSEFGLAGYNEQF
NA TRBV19 ASSKGRGDIQY
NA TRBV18 ASSAGDMPIYGYT
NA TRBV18 ASSPRSDLRNTEAF
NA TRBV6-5 ASSYGGGNSPLH